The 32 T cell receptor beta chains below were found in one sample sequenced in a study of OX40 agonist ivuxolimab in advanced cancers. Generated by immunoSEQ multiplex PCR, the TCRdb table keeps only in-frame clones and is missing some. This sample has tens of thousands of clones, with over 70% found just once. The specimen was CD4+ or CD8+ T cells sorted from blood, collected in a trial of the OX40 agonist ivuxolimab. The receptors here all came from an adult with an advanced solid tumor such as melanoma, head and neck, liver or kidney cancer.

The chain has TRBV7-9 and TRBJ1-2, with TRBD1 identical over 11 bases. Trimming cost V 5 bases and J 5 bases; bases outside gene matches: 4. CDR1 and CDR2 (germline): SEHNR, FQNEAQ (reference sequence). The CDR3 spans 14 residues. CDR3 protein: CASSQGTGGYGYTF. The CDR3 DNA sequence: TGTGCCAGCAGCCAGGGGACAGGGGGATATGGCTACACCTTC.

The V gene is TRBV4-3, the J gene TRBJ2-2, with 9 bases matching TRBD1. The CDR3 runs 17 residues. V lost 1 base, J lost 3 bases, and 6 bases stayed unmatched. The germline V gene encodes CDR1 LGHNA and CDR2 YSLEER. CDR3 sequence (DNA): TGCGCCAGCAGCCAAGGAGACAGGGGGGGGTACACCGGGGAGCTGTTTTTT. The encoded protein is CASSQGDRGGYTGELFF.

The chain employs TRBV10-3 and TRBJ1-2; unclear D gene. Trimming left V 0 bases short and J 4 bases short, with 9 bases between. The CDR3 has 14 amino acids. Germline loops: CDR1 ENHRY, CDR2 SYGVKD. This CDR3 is CAISESLTTYGYTF. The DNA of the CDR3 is TGTGCCATCAGTGAGTCCTTGACAACCTATGGCTACACCTTC.

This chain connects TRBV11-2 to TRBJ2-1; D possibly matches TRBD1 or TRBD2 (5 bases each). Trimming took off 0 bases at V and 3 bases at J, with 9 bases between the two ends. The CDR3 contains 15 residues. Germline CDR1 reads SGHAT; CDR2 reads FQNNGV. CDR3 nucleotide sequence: TGTGCCAGCAGCTTAGACGGGGCCATCTACAATGAGCAGTTCTTC. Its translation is CASSLDGAIYNEQFF. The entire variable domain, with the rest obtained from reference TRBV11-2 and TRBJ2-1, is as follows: EAGVAQSPRYKIIEKRQSVAFWCNPISGHATLYWYQQILGQGPKLLIQFQNNGVVDDSQLPKDRFSAERLKGVDSTLKIQPAKLEDSAVYLCASSLDGAIYNEQFFGPGTRLTVL.

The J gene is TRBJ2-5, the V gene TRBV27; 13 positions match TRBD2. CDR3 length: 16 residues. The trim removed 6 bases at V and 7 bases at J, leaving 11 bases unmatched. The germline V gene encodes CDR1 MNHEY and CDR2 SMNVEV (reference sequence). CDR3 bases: TGTGCCAGCAGCCGACTCGGGACTAGCGGGGCGGGGACCCAGTACTTC. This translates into CASSRLGTSGAGTQYF.

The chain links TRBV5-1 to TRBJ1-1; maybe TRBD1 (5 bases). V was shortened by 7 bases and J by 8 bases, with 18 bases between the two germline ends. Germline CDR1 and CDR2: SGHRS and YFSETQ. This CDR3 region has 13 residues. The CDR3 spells CASREPTGTEAFF. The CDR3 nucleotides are TGCGCCAGCCGCGAACCTACAGGAACCGAAGCTTTCTTT. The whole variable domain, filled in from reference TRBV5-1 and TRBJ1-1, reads KAGVTQTPRYLIKTRGQQVTLSCSPISGHRSVSWYQQTPGQGLQFLFEYFSETQRNKGNFPGRFSGRQFSNSRSEMNVSTLELGDSALYLCASREPTGTEAFFGQGTRLTVV.

DNA for the CDR3: TGTGCCATCATGGTACGGGGCTTGGATACGCAGTATTTT. Translated, it gives CAIMVRGLDTQYF. The chain carries TRBV10-3 and TRBJ2-3; D may correspond to TRBD1 or TRBD2 (5 bases each). Per the germline V gene, CDR1 is ENHRY and CDR2 is SYGVKD. This CDR3 has 13 residues. The germline V and J ends were trimmed by 7 bases and 6 bases, with 14 bases remaining between them.

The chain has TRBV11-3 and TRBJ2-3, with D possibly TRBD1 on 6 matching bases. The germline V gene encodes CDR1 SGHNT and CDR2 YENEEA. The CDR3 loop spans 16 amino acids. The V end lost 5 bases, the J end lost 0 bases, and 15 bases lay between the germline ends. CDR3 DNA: TGTGCCAGCAGCCCCCTGACAGGCCTTAGCACAGATACGCAGTATTTT. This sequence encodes CASSPLTGLSTDTQYF. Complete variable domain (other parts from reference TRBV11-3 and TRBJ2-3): EAGVVQSPRYKIIEKKQPVAFWCNPISGHNTLYWYLQNLGQGPELLIRYENEEAVDDSQLPKDRFSAERLKGVDSTLKIQPAELGDSAVYLCASSPLTGLSTDTQYFGPGTRLTVL.

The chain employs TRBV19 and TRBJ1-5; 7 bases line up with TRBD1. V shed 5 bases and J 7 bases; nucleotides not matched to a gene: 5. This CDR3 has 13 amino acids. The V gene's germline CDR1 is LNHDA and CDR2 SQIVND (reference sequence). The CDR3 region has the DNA TGTGCCAGTAGTCAACAGGGGAACCAGCCCCAGCATTTT. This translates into CASSQQGNQPQHF.

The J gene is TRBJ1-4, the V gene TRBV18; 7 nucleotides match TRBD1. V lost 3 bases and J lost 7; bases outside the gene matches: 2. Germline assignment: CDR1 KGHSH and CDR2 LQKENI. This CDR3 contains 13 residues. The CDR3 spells CASSPQGVEKLFF. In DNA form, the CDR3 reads TGTGCCAGCTCACCTCAGGGGGTTGAAAAACTGTTTTTT.

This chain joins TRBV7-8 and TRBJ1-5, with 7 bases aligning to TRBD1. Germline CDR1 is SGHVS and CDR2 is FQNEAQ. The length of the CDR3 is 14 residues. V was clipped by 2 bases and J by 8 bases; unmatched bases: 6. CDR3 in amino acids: CASSLRQGLEPQHF. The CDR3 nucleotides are TGTGCCAGCAGCTTAAGACAGGGTTTGGAGCCCCAGCATTTT.

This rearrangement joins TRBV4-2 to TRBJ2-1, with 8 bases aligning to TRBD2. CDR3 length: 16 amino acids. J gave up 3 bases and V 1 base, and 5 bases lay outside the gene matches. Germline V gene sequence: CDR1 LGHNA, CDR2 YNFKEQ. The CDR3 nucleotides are TGTGCCAGCAGCCAAGGGACTGCGGGGGGCTACAATGAGCAGTTCTTC. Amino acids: CASSQGTAGGYNEQFF.

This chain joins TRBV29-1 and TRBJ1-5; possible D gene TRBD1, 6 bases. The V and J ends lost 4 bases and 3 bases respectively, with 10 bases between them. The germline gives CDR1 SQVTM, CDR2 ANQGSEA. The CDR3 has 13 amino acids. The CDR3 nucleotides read TGCAGCGTTGCACAGGGAAACAATCAGCCCCAGCATTTT. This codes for CSVAQGNNQPQHF.

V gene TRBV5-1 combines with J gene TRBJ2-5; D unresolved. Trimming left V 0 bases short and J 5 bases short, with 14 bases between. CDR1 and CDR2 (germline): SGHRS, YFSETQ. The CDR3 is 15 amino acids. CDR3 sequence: CASSLGPGSSETQYF. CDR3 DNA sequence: TGCGCCAGCAGCTTGGGGCCGGGTAGTTCGGAGACCCAGTACTTC.

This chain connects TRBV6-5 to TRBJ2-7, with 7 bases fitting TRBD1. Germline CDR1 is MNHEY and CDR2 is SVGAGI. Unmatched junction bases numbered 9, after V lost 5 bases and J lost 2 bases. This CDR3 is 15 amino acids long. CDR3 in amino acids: CASSLRQGGAYEQYF. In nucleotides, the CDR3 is TGTGCCAGCAGTCTGAGACAGGGTGGGGCCTACGAGCAGTACTTC.

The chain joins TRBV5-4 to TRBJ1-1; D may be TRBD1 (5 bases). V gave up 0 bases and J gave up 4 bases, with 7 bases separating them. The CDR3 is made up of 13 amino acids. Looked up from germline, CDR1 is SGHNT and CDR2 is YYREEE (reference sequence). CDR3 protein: CASSLADSTEAFF. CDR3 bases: TGTGCCAGCAGCTTGGCCGACAGCACTGAAGCTTTCTTT.

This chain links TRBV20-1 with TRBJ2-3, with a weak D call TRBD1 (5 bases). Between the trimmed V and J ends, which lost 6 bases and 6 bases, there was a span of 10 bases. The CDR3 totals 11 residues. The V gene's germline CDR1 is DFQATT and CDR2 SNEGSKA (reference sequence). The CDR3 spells CSAGHLDTQYF. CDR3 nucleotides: TGCAGTGCGGGGCATCTGGATACGCAGTATTTT.

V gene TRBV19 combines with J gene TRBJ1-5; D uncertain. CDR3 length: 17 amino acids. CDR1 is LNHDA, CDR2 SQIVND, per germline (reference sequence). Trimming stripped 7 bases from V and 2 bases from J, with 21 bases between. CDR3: CASTNPNRALGNQPQHF. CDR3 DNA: TGTGCCAGTACTAACCCTAATCGGGCATTAGGCAATCAGCCCCAGCATTTT.

CDR3 loop: CASGSELNAEAFF. CDR3 sequence (DNA): TGCGCCAGCGGGTCCGAGCTTAACGCTGAAGCTTTCTTT. The V and J genes are TRBV5-1 and TRBJ1-1; D is uncertain. Trimming took off 7 bases at V and 6 bases at J, with 16 bases between the two ends. The CDR3 is 13 residues long. Germline CDR1 is SGHRS and CDR2 is YFSETQ.

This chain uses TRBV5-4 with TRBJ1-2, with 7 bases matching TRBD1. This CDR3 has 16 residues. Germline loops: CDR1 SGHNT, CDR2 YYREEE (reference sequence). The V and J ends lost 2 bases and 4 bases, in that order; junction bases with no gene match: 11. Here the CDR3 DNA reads TGTGCCAGCAGCTTAGGGCCGGGACAGTCCTTCTATGGCTACACCTTC. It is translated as CASSLGPGQSFYGYTF. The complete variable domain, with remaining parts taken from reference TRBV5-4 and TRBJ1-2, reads ETGVTQSPTHLIKTRGQQVTLRCSSQSGHNTVSWYQQALGQGPQFIFQYYREEENGRGNFPPRFSGLQFPNYSSELNVNALELDDSALYLCASSLGPGQSFYGYTFGSGTRLTVV.

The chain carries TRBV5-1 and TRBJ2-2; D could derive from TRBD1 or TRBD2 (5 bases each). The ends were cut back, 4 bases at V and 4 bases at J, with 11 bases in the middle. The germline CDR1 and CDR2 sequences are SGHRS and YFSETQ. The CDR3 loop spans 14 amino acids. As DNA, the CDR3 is TGCGCCAGCAGCCCCAGGGACGTCACCGGGGAGCTGTTTTTT. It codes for CASSPRDVTGELFF.

The CDR3 loop is CASSLVTNEQFF. CDR3 coding DNA: TGTGCCAGCAGCTTAGTAACTAATGAGCAGTTCTTC. This chain uses TRBV7-2 with TRBJ2-1, with D unresolved. Trimming removed 1 base at V and 7 bases at J, with 5 bases between. From germline, CDR1 is SGHTA and CDR2 FQGNSA. The length of the CDR3 is 12 residues. The variable domain in full, with the rest retrieved from reference TRBV7-2 and TRBJ2-1, is GAGVSQSPSNKVTEKGKDVELRCDPISGHTALYWYRQSLGQGLEFLIYFQGNSAPDKSGLPSDRFSAERTGGSVSTLTIQRTQQEDSAVYLCASSLVTNEQFFGPGTRLTVL.

CDR3 loop: CASRLDSGNTIYF. The DNA of the CDR3 is TGTGCCAGCAGACTGGACTCTGGAAACACCATATATTTT. The V and J genes are TRBV2 and TRBJ1-3, with unresolved D. V was pared by 6 bases and J by 0 bases, with 6 bases between. CDR1 SNHLY and CDR2 FYNNEI come from the germline V gene. This CDR3 has 13 residues.

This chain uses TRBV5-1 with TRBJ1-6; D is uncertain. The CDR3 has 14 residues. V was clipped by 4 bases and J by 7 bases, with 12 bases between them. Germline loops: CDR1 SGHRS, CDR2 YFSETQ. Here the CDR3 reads CASSGGTINSPLHF. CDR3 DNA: TGCGCCAGCAGCGGAGGAACCATCAATTCACCCCTCCACTTT.

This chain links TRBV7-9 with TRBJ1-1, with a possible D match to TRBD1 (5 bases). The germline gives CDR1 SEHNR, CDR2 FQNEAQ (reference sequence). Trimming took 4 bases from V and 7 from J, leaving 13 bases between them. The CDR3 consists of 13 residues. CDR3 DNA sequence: TGTGCCAGCAGCTCTAGTGGGGCCTATGAAGCTTTCTTT. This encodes CASSSSGAYEAFF.

In nucleotides, the CDR3 is TGTGCCAGCAGCTTAGTGGCCCTAGCGGGAGTAACAGATACGCAGTATTTT. It translates to CASSLVALAGVTDTQYF. This sequence joins TRBV7-2 and TRBJ2-3; TRBD2 agrees at 10 bases. Germline V gives CDR1 SGHTA, CDR2 FQGNSA. V shed 1 base and J 3 bases; nucleotides not matched to a gene: 7. CDR3 length: 17 residues.

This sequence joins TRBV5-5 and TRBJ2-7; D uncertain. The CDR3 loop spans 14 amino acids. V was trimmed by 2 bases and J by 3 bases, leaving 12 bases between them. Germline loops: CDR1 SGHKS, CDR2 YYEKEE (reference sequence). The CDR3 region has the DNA TGTGCCAGCAGCTTTTTGGCGCCCCACTACGAGCAGTACTTC. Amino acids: CASSFLAPHYEQYF.

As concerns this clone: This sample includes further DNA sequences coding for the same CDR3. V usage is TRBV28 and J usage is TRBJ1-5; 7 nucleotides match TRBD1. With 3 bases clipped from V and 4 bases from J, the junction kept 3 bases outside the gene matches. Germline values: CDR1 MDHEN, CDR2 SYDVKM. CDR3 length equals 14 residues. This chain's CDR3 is CASSLPGGNQPQHF. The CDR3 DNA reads TGTGCCAGCAGTTTGCCAGGGGGGAATCAGCCCCAGCATTTT. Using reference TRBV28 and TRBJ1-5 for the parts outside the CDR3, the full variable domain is DVKVTQSSRYLVKRTGEKVFLECVQDMDHENMFWYRQDPGLGLRLIYFSYDVKMKEKGDIPEGYSVSREKKERFSLILESASTNQTSMYLCASSLPGGNQPQHFGDGTRLSIL.

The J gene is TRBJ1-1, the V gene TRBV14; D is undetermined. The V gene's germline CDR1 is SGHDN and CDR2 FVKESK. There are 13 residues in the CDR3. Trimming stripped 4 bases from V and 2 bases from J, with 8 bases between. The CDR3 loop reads CASSLQSNTEAFF. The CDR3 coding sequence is TGTGCCAGCAGCCTCCAGTCTAACACTGAAGCTTTCTTT. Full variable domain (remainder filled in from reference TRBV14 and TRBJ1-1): EAGVTQFPSHSVIEKGQTVTLRCDPISGHDNLYWYRRVMGKEIKFLLHFVKESKQDESGMPNNRFLAERTGGTYSTLKVQPAELEDSGVYFCASSLQSNTEAFFGQGTRLTVV.

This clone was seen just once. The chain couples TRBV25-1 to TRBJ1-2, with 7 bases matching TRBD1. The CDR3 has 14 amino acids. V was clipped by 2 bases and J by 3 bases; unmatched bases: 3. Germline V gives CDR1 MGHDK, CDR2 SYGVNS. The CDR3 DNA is TGTGCCAGCAGTGAACCGGGACAGTACTATGGCTACACCTTC. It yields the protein CASSEPGQYYGYTF.

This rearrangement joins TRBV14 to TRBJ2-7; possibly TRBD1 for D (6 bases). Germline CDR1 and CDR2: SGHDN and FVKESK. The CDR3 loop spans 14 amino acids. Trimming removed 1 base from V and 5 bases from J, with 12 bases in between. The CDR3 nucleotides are TGTGCCAGCAGCCAAGCCCAGGGGTTCAACGAGCAGTACTTC. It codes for CASSQAQGFNEQYF.

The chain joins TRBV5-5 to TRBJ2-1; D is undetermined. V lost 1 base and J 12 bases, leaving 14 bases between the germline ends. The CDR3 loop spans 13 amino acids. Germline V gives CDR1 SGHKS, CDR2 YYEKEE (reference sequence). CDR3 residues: CASSLPFSLTQFF. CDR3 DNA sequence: TGTGCCAGCAGCTTGCCGTTCTCCCTAACGCAGTTCTTC.